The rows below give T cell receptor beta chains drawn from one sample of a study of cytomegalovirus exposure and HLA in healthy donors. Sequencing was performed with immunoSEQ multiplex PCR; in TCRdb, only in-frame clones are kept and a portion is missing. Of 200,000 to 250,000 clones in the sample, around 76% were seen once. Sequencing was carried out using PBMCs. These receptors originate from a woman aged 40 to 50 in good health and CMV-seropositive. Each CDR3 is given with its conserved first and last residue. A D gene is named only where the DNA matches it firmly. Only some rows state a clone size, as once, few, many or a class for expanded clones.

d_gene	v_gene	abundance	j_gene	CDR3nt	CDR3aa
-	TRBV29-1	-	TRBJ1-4	TGCAGCGTTGAACAGGATGAAAAACTGTTTTTT	CSVEQDEKLFF
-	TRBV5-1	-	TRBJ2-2	TGCGCCAGCAGCTCAGGACAGTTCATGAACACCGGGGAGCTGTTTTTT	CASSSGQFMNTGELFF
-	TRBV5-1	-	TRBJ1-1	TGCGCCAGCAGCACAACAGTGAACACTGAAGCTTTCTTT	CASSTTVNTEAFF
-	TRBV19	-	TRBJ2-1	TGTGCCAGTAGTCTCTCCGGTTGGGGAGGTAACAATGAGCAGTTCTTC	CASSLSGWGGNNEQFF
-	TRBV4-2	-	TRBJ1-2	TGTGCCAGCAGCCAAGATACCCAAATAACGGGGGGCTACACCTTC	CASSQDTQITGGYTF
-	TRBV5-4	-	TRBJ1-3	TGTGCCAGCAGCTTGTCGTCAGGATACTCTGGAAACACCATATATTTT	CASSLSSGYSGNTIYF
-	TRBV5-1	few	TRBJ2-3	TGCGCCAGCAGCTTGGCTGGGGGCTGGGCAGATACGCAGTATTTT	CASSLAGGWADTQYF
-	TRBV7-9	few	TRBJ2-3	TGTGCCAGCAGCTTAGCGGCTAGCACAGATACGCAGTATTTT	CASSLAASTDTQYF
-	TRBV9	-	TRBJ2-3	TGTGCCAGCAGCGCGGTTTTGGATACGCAGTATTTT	CASSAVLDTQYF
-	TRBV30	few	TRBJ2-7	TGTGCCTGGAGCGAAGGACAGGAGCAGTACTTC	CAWSEGQEQYF
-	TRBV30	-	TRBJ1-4	TGTGCCTGGTCCTCCGGACCCCAGGGCTCATATGAAAAACTGTTTTTT	CAWSSGPQGSYEKLFF
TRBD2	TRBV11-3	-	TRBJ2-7	TGTGCCAGCAGCTTAGGGGCCGGGACTAGCGGGAGGGCGATTTACGAGCAGTACTTC	CASSLGAGTSGRAIYEQYF
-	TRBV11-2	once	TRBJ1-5	TGTGCCAGCAGCTTTGGGATAGGCGGGCGCAATCAGCCCCAGCATTTT	CASSFGIGGRNQPQHF
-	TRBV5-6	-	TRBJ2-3	TGTGCCAGCAGCCTTGAGGGCCTAGGGACAGATACGCAGTATTTT	CASSLEGLGTDTQYF
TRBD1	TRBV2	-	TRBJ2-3	TGTGCCAGCAGTGGATCCAGGGGGCGTGGGTATTTT	CASSGSRGRGYF
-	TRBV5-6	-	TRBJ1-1	TGTGCCAGCAGCCCCAGGGTCGGCACTGAAGCTTTCTTT	CASSPRVGTEAFF
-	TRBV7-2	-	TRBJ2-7	TGTGCCAGCAGCTTCTTTGACACCTCATCCTACGAGCAGTACTTC	CASSFFDTSSYEQYF
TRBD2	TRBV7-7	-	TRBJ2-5	TGTGCTAGCAGCTTTAATCTAGCGGGAGAAGAGACCCAGTACTTC	CASSFNLAGEETQYF
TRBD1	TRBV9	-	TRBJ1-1	TGTGCCAGCAGCTCCCGGACAGGGGGGGGTAACACTGAAGCTTTCTTT	CASSSRTGGGNTEAFF
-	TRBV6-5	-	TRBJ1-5	TGTGCCAGCGGATCAATCGCAGGGAGCAATCAGCCCCAGCATTTT	CASGSIAGSNQPQHF
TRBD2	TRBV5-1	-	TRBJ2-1	TGCGCCAGCAGCTTAAGAGCGGGGCACTCCTACAATGAGCAGTTCTTC	CASSLRAGHSYNEQFF
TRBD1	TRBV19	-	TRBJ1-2	TGTGCCAGTACACGGGGACAGGGCCCGAACTATGGCTACACCTTC	CASTRGQGPNYGYTF
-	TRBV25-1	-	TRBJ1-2	TGTGCCAGCAGTGAACTAGCTAACTATGGCTACACCTTC	CASSELANYGYTF